The 30 T cell receptor beta chains given below trace back to one sample, sequenced in a study of spatial heterogeneity in lung cancer. Stated time point: sample taken at primary tumor resection. Tumor, nontumor lung or frozen PBMC supplied whole RNA that was sequenced unsorted. TCRdb reprocessed the 5' RACE reads with MiXCR, giving one entry per CDR3 protein. Among roughly 75,000 distinct CDR3 sequences, 13% were seen once, and the ten largest hold over 5.5%. Material: PBMCs, obtained at surgery. These receptors were taken from a male donor with early-stage non-small cell lung cancer.

This clonotype was observed once. The genes are TRBV6-6 and TRBJ2-7, with D hard to call. Trimming shortened V by 5 bases and J by 0 bases, and 8 bases separated the two germline ends. The CDR3 has 13 residues. Looked up from germline, CDR1 is MNHNY and CDR2 is SVGAGI (reference sequence). For the CDR3, the DNA is TGTGCCAGCAGTCTCCTACCCTCCTACGAGCAGTACTTC. Translation gives CASSLLPSYEQYF.

This clonotype was detected only a few times. The J gene is TRBJ1-1, the V gene TRBV6-1; D is perhaps TRBD1 (5 bases). The CDR3 runs 13 residues. V gave up 3 bases and J gave up 8 bases, with 13 bases separating them. The V gene's germline CDR1 is MNHNS and CDR2 SASEGT. The CDR3 is CASSDRQPTEAFF. DNA for the CDR3: TGTGCCAGCAGTGACCGACAGCCGACGGAAGCTTTCTTT.

The chain joins TRBV10-3 to TRBJ2-5; TRBD2 matches at 8 bases. The CDR3 contains 15 residues. V was pared by 2 bases and J by 5 bases, with 7 bases of the junction left unmatched. Germline-derived CDR1 and CDR2 are ENHRY and SYGVKD. Written as DNA, the CDR3 is TGTGCCATCAGTGAGGCCGGGAGGGCGGGGGAGACCCAGTACTTC. Residues: CAISEAGRAGETQYF.

This clonotype was detected only a few times. The rearrangement joins TRBV24-1 to TRBJ2-7; TRBD2 is a possible D gene (5 bases). The germline CDR1 and CDR2 sequences are KGHDR and SFDVKD. Deletions cut 7 bases from V and 1 base from J, with 7 bases between. This CDR3 contains 12 residues. CDR3 sequence reads: CATRRGSYEQYF. CDR3 coding DNA: TGTGCCACCAGGAGAGGGTCCTACGAGCAGTACTTC.

The table lists this clonotype with a few counts. This chain joins TRBV7-9 and TRBJ2-7; D possibly uses TRBD1 or TRBD2 (5 bases each). Per germline, CDR1 SEHNR and CDR2 FQNEAQ (reference sequence). Trimming removed 3 bases at V and 0 bases at J, with 9 bases between. The CDR3 contains 14 residues. The CDR3 DNA reads as TGTGCCAGCAGCTTGGGACCGAGCTCCTACGAGCAGTACTTC. It codes for CASSLGPSSYEQYF.

This clonotype was seen only a few times. The gene calls are TRBV27 and TRBJ2-7; a possible D gene is TRBD2 (5 bases). V lost 8 bases to trimming and J lost 3 bases, with 20 bases between them. This CDR3 contains 15 residues. Germline assignment: CDR1 MNHEY and CDR2 SMNVEV (reference sequence). The CDR3 bases are TGTGCCAGCGCAATCGGGCCTAGCCCTCTCTACGAGCAGTACTTC. Its translation: CASAIGPSPLYEQYF.

This clonotype was recorded at least ten times. V gene TRBV18 combines with J gene TRBJ1-4; D uncertain. With 2 bases removed from V and 4 bases from J, the gap between germline ends came to 14 bases. Germline V gene sequence: CDR1 KGHSH, CDR2 LQKENI. The CDR3 sequence is 16 residues long. As DNA, the CDR3 is TGTGCCAGCTCACCAGAGAATGTACGGATTAATGAAAAACTGTTTTTT. This translates into CASSPENVRINEKLFF.

Ten or more counts support this clonotype. This chain links TRBV4-2 with TRBJ1-1; D remains unclear. Deletions cut 1 base from V and 0 bases from J, with 12 bases between. Germline V gene data show CDR1 as LGHNA and CDR2 as YNFKEQ. The CDR3 is 16 residues long. The DNA of the CDR3 is TGTGCCAGCAGCCAAGGAAGCCGCAGATTGAACACTGAAGCTTTCTTT. This sequence encodes CASSQGSRRLNTEAFF.

Ten or more counts support this clonotype. The genes are TRBV6-1 and TRBJ2-3; TRBD1 matches 7 bases. Germline assignment: CDR1 MNHNS and CDR2 SASEGT. With 8 bases clipped from V and 3 bases from J, the junction kept 8 bases outside the gene matches. The CDR3 is made up of 14 amino acids. The CDR3 DNA is TGTGCCAGCCTCGACAGGGTGGGGACAGATACGCAGTATTTT. Protein: CASLDRVGTDTQYF.

This clonotype was recorded a few times. The rearrangement links TRBV12-3 or TRBV12-4 to TRBJ1-2, with D unclear. V lost 2 bases to trimming and J lost 7 bases, with 8 bases between them. The CDR3 spans 12 residues. The CDR3: CASSLNPPGYTF. For the CDR3, the DNA is TGTGCCAGCAGTTTAAATCCCCCTGGCTACACCTTC.

This clonotype occurred many times. The chain is built from TRBV9 and TRBJ2-3, with no clear D. Deletions cut 0 bases from V and 0 bases from J, with 5 bases between. This CDR3 comprises 14 residues. Per the germline V gene, CDR1 is SGDLS and CDR2 is YYNGEE. As DNA, the CDR3 is TGTGCCAGCAGCGTAGGAGCTAGCACAGATACGCAGTATTTT. Translated, it gives CASSVGASTDTQYF. Full variable domain (remainder filled in from reference TRBV9 and TRBJ2-3): DSGVTQTPKHLITATGQRVTLRCSPRSGDLSVYWYQQSLDQGLQFLIQYYNGEERAKGNILERFSAQQFPDLHSELNLSSLELGDSALYFCASSVGASTDTQYFGPGTRLTVL.

V gene TRBV2 combines with J gene TRBJ2-1; D is tentatively TRBD1 or TRBD2 (5 bases each). The germline CDR1 and CDR2 sequences are SNHLY and FYNNEI. The CDR3 spans 17 residues. The V gene lost 4 bases and the J gene lost 0 bases, with 16 bases spanning the gap. The CDR3 region has the DNA TGTGCCAGCAGTGGGGCCGGGACCGACAGCTCCTACAATGAGCAGTTCTTC. This codes for CASSGAGTDSSYNEQFF.

The chain uses TRBV5-1 and TRBJ2-5, with 7 bases matching TRBD1. CDR3 length: 14 amino acids. With 5 bases clipped from V and 2 bases from J, the junction kept 6 bases outside the gene matches. Germline CDR1 is SGHRS and CDR2 is YFSETQ. The CDR3 region has the DNA TGCGCCAGCAGACCAGGGGGAATACAAGAGACCCAGTACTTC. It yields the protein CASRPGGIQETQYF.

This clonotype was detected a few times. The chain has TRBV5-1 and TRBJ2-1; TRBD2 matches 11 bases. There are 16 residues in the CDR3. V lost 3 bases and J lost 7; bases outside the gene matches: 9. Germline V gene data show CDR1 as SGHRS and CDR2 as YFSETQ. The CDR3: CASSSLTSGAGNEQFF. The CDR3 bases are TGCGCCAGCAGCTCCCTGACTAGCGGGGCCGGTAATGAGCAGTTCTTC. Together with reference TRBV5-1 and TRBJ2-1, the CDR3 gives the full variable domain: KAGVTQTPRYLIKTRGQQVTLSCSPISGHRSVSWYQQTPGQGLQFLFEYFSETQRNKGNFPGRFSGRQFSNSRSEMNVSTLELGDSALYLCASSSLTSGAGNEQFFGPGTRLTVL.

The chain employs TRBV7-3 and TRBJ2-1, with 7 bases identical to TRBD2. The CDR3 totals 15 residues. CDR1 and CDR2 from the germline V gene are SGHTA and FQGTGA. The ends lost 4 bases at V and 2 bases at J; junction bases unmatched: 5. The CDR3 loop reads CASSSSGMTYNEQFF. DNA for the CDR3: TGTGCCAGCAGCTCAAGCGGGATGACCTACAATGAGCAGTTCTTC.

This clonotype was seen repeatedly, ten times or more. CDR3 amino acids: CASSQDPKYFYGYTF. The CDR3 DNA is TGCGCCAGCAGCCAAGATCCCAAATACTTCTATGGCTACACCTTC. The V gene is TRBV4-3, the J gene TRBJ1-2; D is unresolved. The V gene lost 0 bases and the J gene lost 4 bases, with 12 bases spanning the gap. The CDR3 has 15 residues. The germline V gene encodes CDR1 LGHNA and CDR2 YSLEER.

In this sample, this clonotype turned up a few times. This rearrangement joins TRBV30 to TRBJ2-7; 7 bases align to TRBD2. In germline, CDR1 is GTSNPN, CDR2 SVGIG (reference sequence). The CDR3 length is 13 residues. With V trimmed by 0 bases and J by 6 bases, 5 bases remained unmatched. The CDR3 nucleotides read TGTGCCTGGAGTGTAATATGGGGGGGCGAGCAGTACTTC. Protein product: CAWSVIWGGEQYF.

This clonotype was counted many times. This chain joins TRBV30 and TRBJ2-7; D remains unclear. This CDR3 contains 13 residues. V shed 2 bases and J shed 6 bases, with 14 bases lying between them. Germline V CDR1 and CDR2: GTSNPN, SVGIG (reference sequence). CDR3 in amino acids: CAWSRRDQTEQYF. CDR3 nucleotide sequence: TGTGCCTGGAGTCGGCGAGACCAAACCGAGCAGTACTTC.

The gene calls are TRBV5-1 and TRBJ2-5; D not resolved. Trimming took off 5 bases at V and 5 bases at J, with 13 bases between the two ends. Germline-derived CDR1 and CDR2 are SGHRS and YFSETQ. The CDR3 consists of 13 residues. This CDR3 is CASRPSPVETQYF. The DNA of the CDR3 is TGCGCCAGCAGGCCTAGTCCAGTGGAGACCCAGTACTTC.

The table lists this clonotype with a few counts. The J gene is TRBJ1-1, the V gene TRBV20-1; D gene unclear. The length of the CDR3 is 13 residues. The germline CDR1 and CDR2 sequences are DFQATT and SNEGSKA (reference sequence). V gave up 1 base and J gave up 0 bases, with 6 bases separating them. The CDR3 DNA is TGCAGTGCTAGAGGTAGACTGAACACTGAAGCTTTCTTT. Translated, it gives CSARGRLNTEAFF.

V usage is TRBV12-5 and J usage is TRBJ1-3, with 7 positions matching TRBD1. Germline assignment: CDR1 LGHNT and CDR2 FRNRAP. V was clipped by 8 bases and J by 0 bases; unmatched bases: 7. This CDR3 is 15 amino acids long. The CDR3 reads CASLTGTVSGNTIYF. CDR3 sequence (DNA): TGTGCTAGTTTAACCGGGACAGTCTCTGGAAACACCATATATTTT.

The chain couples TRBV15 to TRBJ2-7; 9 nucleotides match TRBD1. CDR1 and CDR2 (germline): LNHNV, YYDKDF (reference sequence). This CDR3 has 16 amino acids. After removal of 5 bases from V and 2 bases from J, the junction contained 10 bases not matched to a gene. Written as DNA, the CDR3 is TGTGCCACCAGCCGAGCGGCAGGACAGGGGACCTACGAGCAGTACTTC. As protein: CATSRAAGQGTYEQYF.

The sample holds a few counts of this clonotype. The gene calls are TRBV5-1 and TRBJ1-2, with TRBD1 as a possible D gene (6 bases). This CDR3 region has 13 residues. The germline gives CDR1 SGHRS, CDR2 YFSETQ. Trimming took off 4 bases at V and 7 bases at J, with 14 bases between the two ends. CDR3 loop: CASSPTGGLGYTF. In DNA, the CDR3 is TGCGCCAGCAGCCCAACGGGGGGCCTTGGCTACACCTTC.

The chain combines TRBV6-7 with TRBJ1-5; 8 positions match TRBD1. TRBV6-7 belongs to the ORF category, with a function that is uncertain. The CDR3 has 14 amino acids. The V and J ends lost 2 bases and 7 bases, in that order; junction bases with no gene match: 4. CDR3 nucleotides: TGTGCCAGCAGTTACCCAGGGGGCTTACAGCCCCAGCATTTT. This sequence encodes CASSYPGGLQPQHF.

There are a few counts of this clonotype. The chain carries TRBV12-5 and TRBJ2-7; D possibly uses TRBD1 or TRBD2 (6 bases each). This CDR3 region has 14 residues. Looked up from germline, CDR1 is LGHNT and CDR2 is FRNRAP. Trimming pared 6 bases from V and 0 bases from J, leaving 12 bases between. The CDR3 nucleotides read TGTGCTAGTGGGAGGGGGGATTCCTCCTACGAGCAGTACTTC. Amino acids: CASGRGDSSYEQYF.

This clonotype came up many times. The chain uses TRBV27 and TRBJ1-1; no clear D gene. V lost 6 bases to trimming and J lost 6 bases, with 17 bases between them. Germline-derived CDR1 and CDR2 are MNHEY and SMNVEV (reference sequence). This CDR3 comprises 14 residues. The CDR3 loop reads CASSWGGFGAEAFF. The CDR3 DNA is TGTGCCAGCAGCTGGGGTGGGTTTGGGGCTGAAGCTTTCTTT.

This chain uses TRBV7-9 with TRBJ1-4, with D maybe TRBD1 (5 bases). The V end was cut by 5 bases, the J end by 0 bases, with 13 bases between. The CDR3 spans 16 residues. Germline V gene data show CDR1 as SEHNR and CDR2 as FQNEAQ (reference sequence). This chain's CDR3 is CASSPGWGATNEKLFF. The CDR3 coding sequence is TGTGCCAGCAGCCCAGGGTGGGGGGCAACTAATGAAAAACTGTTTTTT.

This clonotype was seen only a few times. The chain employs TRBV12-3 or TRBV12-4 and TRBJ1-6; D might be TRBD1 (5 bases). Trimming shortened V by 2 bases and J by 9 bases, and 11 bases separated the two germline ends. The CDR3 has 14 residues. CDR3 amino acids: CASSLKGSSSPLHF. The DNA of the CDR3 is TGTGCCAGCAGTTTAAAGGGGAGCAGTTCACCCCTCCACTTT.

The chain is built from TRBV10-3 and TRBJ1-2, with 7 positions matching TRBD1. The ends lost 8 bases at V and 4 bases at J; junction bases unmatched: 7. The CDR3 runs to 13 residues. Germline V CDR1 and CDR2: ENHRY, SYGVKD. This CDR3 is CAIERGQSYGYTF. The CDR3 coding sequence is TGTGCCATCGAGAGGGGGCAGAGCTATGGCTACACCTTC.

The rearrangement links TRBV5-1 to TRBJ2-7; TRBD2 agrees at 11 bases. Trimming removed 4 bases from V and 1 base from J; junction bases left unmatched: 4. Germline V lookup: CDR1 SGHRS, CDR2 YFSETQ. CDR3 length: 15 residues. CDR3 region: CASSPGLAGSYEQYF. The CDR3 nucleotides read TGCGCCAGCAGCCCCGGACTAGCGGGTTCCTACGAGCAGTACTTC.